This T cell receptor (beta chain) is drawn from a study of cytomegalovirus exposure and HLA in healthy donors. This clone was observed a single time. Per germline, CDR1 MNHNY and CDR2 SVGAGI (reference sequence). Between the trimmed V and J ends, which lost 6 bases and 4 bases, there was a span of 12 bases. The CDR3 has 14 residues. The PCR used 60 Vbeta and 13 Jbeta primers. The repertoire was sequenced with immunoSEQ multiplex PCR; TCRdb's copy has only in-frame clones and lacks some. The sample shows some 100,000 clones, 79% of them seen only once. The specimen sequenced was PBMCs. The rearrangement links TRBV6-6 to TRBJ1-4; a weak D match, TRBD1 (6 bases). This clonotype was obtained from a male donor in good health and CMV-seropositive. The CDR3 sequence: CASRDRLNNEKLFF. CDR3 coding DNA: TGTGCCAGCAGGGACAGACTTAATAATGAAAAACTGTTTTTT.